The 22 T cell receptor beta chains presented below share a single source sample, sequenced in a study of blood T cells in healthy people across ages. Next came a second PCR, run for about 7 to 12 cycles, which used a sample-barcoded 5' primer along with a J-beta primer mix. TCRdb re-analysed the 5' RACE reads in MiXCR, keeping a single row per CDR3 protein. The top ten hold over 10% of the sample, which has 700,000 to 850,000 distinct CDR3 sequences, roughly 40% seen once. Sequencing was done on a sample of blood. These receptors were taken from a man aged 18 to 35 in good health.

There are many counts of this clonotype. This rearrangement joins TRBV11-1 to TRBJ2-1; 11 nucleotides line up with TRBD2. With V trimmed by 5 bases and J by 7 bases, 4 bases remained unmatched. The CDR3 has 14 amino acids. Germline V CDR1 and CDR2: SGHAT, FQDESV (reference sequence). CDR3 amino acids: CASSTGLAANEQFF. Here the CDR3 DNA reads TGTGCCAGCAGCACGGGACTAGCGGCGAATGAGCAGTTCTTC.

The CDR3 bases are TGTGCCAGCAGCTTAGCGCGAACCCGGGACAGGGTACAAGAGACCCAGTACTTC. Translated, it gives CASSLARTRDRVQETQYF. The V and J genes are TRBV7-2 and TRBJ2-5; 9 bases align to TRBD1. The germline gives CDR1 SGHTA, CDR2 FQGNSA. Trimming at V came to 0 bases and at J to 2 bases, leaving 10 bases not matched to a gene. The CDR3 sequence is 18 residues long. Complete variable domain (other parts from reference TRBV7-2 and TRBJ2-5): GAGVSQSPSNKVTEKGKDVELRCDPISGHTALYWYRQSLGQGLEFLIYFQGNSAPDKSGLPSDRFSAERTGGSVSTLTIQRTQQEDSAVYLCASSLARTRDRVQETQYFGPGTRLLVL.

This clonotype was counted between two and nine times. The rearrangement links TRBV7-2 to TRBJ2-3; perhaps TRBD2 as D (7 bases). This CDR3 has 17 residues. Germline CDR1 is SGHTA and CDR2 is FQGNSA. Trimming removed 5 bases at V and 2 bases at J, with 20 bases between. CDR3 DNA: TGTGCCAGCAGCACCAAGGGGGGGCCGAAGGCCACAGATACGCAGTATTTT. Protein product: CASSTKGGPKATDTQYF.

This clonotype was detected only a few times. The CDR3 sequence is CASSLARASREQYF. The CDR3 region has the DNA TGTGCCAGCAGTTTAGCGCGGGCCAGTCGCGAGCAGTACTTC. J is TRBJ2-5 and V is TRBV12-3 or TRBV12-4; tentatively, D is TRBD2 (5 bases). The DNA end is more similar to TRBJ2-7, so the J call may be wrong. CDR3 length equals 14 residues.

This clonotype was found a few times. This may be a read error: a much more frequent sequence differs by one nucleotide. The CDR3 nucleotides read TGTGCCTGCAGTGACCCTTCGAATGGCCTCCAGTTCTTC. This encodes CACSDPSNGLQFF. This rearrangement joins TRBV6-2 or TRBV6-3 to TRBJ2-1, with D uncertain. Germline V gives CDR1 MNHEY, CDR2 SVGEGT. The CDR3 length is 13 residues.

This clonotype was seen many times. V gene TRBV29-1 combines with J gene TRBJ2-5, with 9 nucleotides matching TRBD1. Trimming cost V 3 bases and J 5 bases; bases outside gene matches: 10. The CDR3 contains 15 residues. Germline CDR1 reads SQVTM; CDR2 reads ANQGSEA. CDR3: CSVERTGAARETQYF. The CDR3 nucleotides read TGCAGCGTTGAGAGGACAGGGGCGGCTCGGGAGACCCAGTACTTC.

There are many counts of this clonotype. This rearrangement joins TRBV4-2 to TRBJ2-5; 11 bases agree with TRBD2. V shed 5 bases and J 5 bases; nucleotides not matched to a gene: 4. The CDR3 is 14 amino acids. In germline, CDR1 is LGHNA, CDR2 YNFKEQ. CDR3 in DNA: TGTGCCAGCAGCGTTAGCGGGGGGGAGGAGACCCAGTACTTC. Translating it yields CASSVSGGEETQYF.

CDR3 sequence: CASSFRHTGELFF. CDR3 nucleotides: TGTGCCAGCAGCTTTCGGCACACCGGGGAGCTGTTTTTT. The V and J genes are TRBV5-4 and TRBJ2-2; the D is unclear. The CDR3 contains 13 residues. V was cut by 2 bases and J by 3 bases, with 5 bases left in between. The germline CDR1 and CDR2 sequences are SGHNT and YYREEE (reference sequence).

J is TRBJ1-5 and V is TRBV6-2 or TRBV6-3; 7 bases are a match to TRBD1. Germline V lookup: CDR1 MNHEY, CDR2 SVGEGT. CDR3 size: 13 residues. Trimming at V came to 10 bases and at J to 0 bases, leaving 3 bases not matched to a gene. The CDR3 sequence is CATTGDSNQPQHF. The CDR3 DNA reads as TGTGCCACCACAGGGGATAGCAATCAGCCCCAGCATTTT.

A note on this clonotype: Relative to the germline gene, one junction end is altered; a read error may explain this. The V call is TRBV2, the J call TRBJ2-7; a possible D gene is TRBD1 (6 bases). The length of the CDR3 is 13 residues. Germline V gene lookup returns CDR1 SNHLY and CDR2 FYNNEI. The CDR3 protein is CASSTTGYYGQYF. The CDR3 DNA is TGTGCCAGCAGTACTACAGGGTACTACGGGCAGTACTTC.

Here the CDR3 DNA reads TGTGCCACCAGCAGAGCTTCCGGGGCCCTTCCCTACAATGAGCAGTACTTC. Translated, it gives CATSRASGALPYNEQYF. This chain links TRBV15 with TRBJ2-1; either TRBD1 or TRBD2 may fit D (5 bases each). The end of the DNA fits TRBJ2-7 better, so the J call may be wrong. The V gene's germline CDR1 is LNHNV and CDR2 YYDKDF (reference sequence). The CDR3 runs 17 residues.

This clonotype showed up just once. V is TRBV7-6 and J is TRBJ2-3; TRBD2 aligns across 11 bases. This CDR3 is built from 21 residues. Germline V gene data show CDR1 as SGHVS and CDR2 as FNYEAQ. The V gene end was trimmed by 5 bases and the J gene end by 3 bases; junction bases not matched to a gene: 22. The CDR3 sequence is CASSAPLDLAGGQEPTDTQYF. The DNA for the CDR3 is TGTGCCAGCAGCGCGCCACTTGATTTAGCGGGGGGGCAAGAGCCGACAGATACGCAGTATTTT.

V usage is TRBV4-3 and J usage is TRBJ2-5; the D gene is possibly TRBD2 (6 bases). CDR3 length: 15 residues. V was pared by 0 bases and J by 4 bases, with 12 bases between. Germline V CDR1 and CDR2: LGHNA, YSLEER. CDR3 nucleotides: TGCGCCAGCAGCCAAGACCCAGGGAGGAGAGAGACCCAGTACTTC. Its protein product is CASSQDPGRRETQYF.

Details on this clonotype: The junction shows a germline mismatch at one end, possibly a read error. The chain couples TRBV4-3 to TRBJ2-1, with 9 bases aligning to TRBD1. The CDR3 totals 15 residues. The germline V gene encodes CDR1 LGHNA and CDR2 YSLEER. The CDR3, as DNA: TGCGCCAGCAGCGAAGAGGGACAGGGAGTCGGTGAGCAGTTCTTC. It encodes CASSEEGQGVGEQFF.

This clonotype turned up a few times. The chain links TRBV6-5 to TRBJ1-2; D perhaps matches TRBD1 (5 bases). The CDR3 has 15 amino acids. Germline CDR1 reads MNHEY; CDR2 reads SVGAGI. The V and J ends lost 2 bases and 4 bases respectively, with 14 bases between them. Written as DNA, the CDR3 is TGTGCCAGCAGTTACGGAGCCACAGGCCTCTATGGCTACACCTTC. This translates into CASSYGATGLYGYTF.

The J gene is TRBJ1-5, the V gene TRBV24-1, with D maybe TRBD1 (5 bases). The CDR3 loop spans 14 amino acids. The V gene lost 4 bases and the J gene lost 7 bases, with 13 bases spanning the gap. The germline gives CDR1 KGHDR, CDR2 SFDVKD. Written as DNA, the CDR3 is TGTGCCACCAGTGAGGCGGGGAGGGGACAGCCCCAGCATTTT. Its protein is CATSEAGRGQPQHF.

This chain uses TRBV9 with TRBJ2-5; TRBD2 matches 11 bases. Unmatched junction bases numbered 22, after V lost 4 bases and J lost 11 bases. There are 18 residues in the CDR3. CDR1 is SGDLS, CDR2 YYNGEE, per germline. CDR3 bases: TGTGCCAGCAGCCCAGTGGGGACTAGCGGACTGTCAGGCAATGAGCAGTACTTC. This translates into CASSPVGTSGLSGNEQYF. The full variable domain, completed using reference TRBV9 and TRBJ2-5, is DSGVTQTPKHLITATGQRVTLRCSPRSGDLSVYWYQQSLDQGLQFLIQYYNGEERAKGNILERFSAQQFPDLHSELNLSSLELGDSALYFCASSPVGTSGLSGNEQYFGPGTRLLVL.

This chain connects TRBV27 to TRBJ1-4; D is possibly TRBD1 (6 bases). From germline, CDR1 is MNHEY and CDR2 SMNVEV (reference sequence). The V end was cut by 4 bases, the J end by 3 bases, with 15 bases between. The CDR3 consists of 16 residues. The CDR3 region is CASSSAYRAANEKLFF. The CDR3 DNA follows: TGTGCCAGCAGTTCCGCATACAGGGCGGCTAATGAAAAACTGTTTTTT.

The rearrangement links TRBV5-1 to TRBJ1-1; unclear D gene. Germline loops: CDR1 SGHRS, CDR2 YFSETQ. The CDR3 has 15 amino acids. V was shortened by 2 bases and J by 4 bases, with 15 bases between the two germline ends. The CDR3 DNA reads TGCGCCAGCAGCTTTGGGGATCCCGGAGGCACTGAAGCTTTCTTT. Protein product: CASSFGDPGGTEAFF.

In this sample, this clonotype turned up a few times. The CDR3 reads CSARVYREEKLFF. DNA for the CDR3: TGCAGTGCTAGAGTGTACAGGGAGGAAAAACTGTTTTTT. This chain connects TRBV20-1 to TRBJ1-4; TRBD1 might be the D (6 bases). Deletions cut 1 base from V and 8 bases from J, with 11 bases between. The germline gives CDR1 DFQATT, CDR2 SNEGSKA (reference sequence). The CDR3 has 13 amino acids.

V usage is TRBV6-1 and J usage is TRBJ2-2; D uncertain. V gave up 4 bases and J gave up 1 base, with 16 bases separating them. Germline V gives CDR1 MNHNS, CDR2 SASEGT. The CDR3 loop spans 17 amino acids. The CDR3 DNA follows: TGTGCCAGCAGTGGCAGTGCCCTCAGATTGAACACCGGGGAGCTGTTTTTT. This translates into CASSGSALRLNTGELFF.

This clonotype was observed at least ten times. The chain combines TRBV6-5 with TRBJ2-3, with 7 nucleotides matching TRBD1. The CDR3 contains 14 residues. The V gene end was trimmed by 6 bases and the J gene end by 4 bases; junction bases not matched to a gene: 7. Germline values: CDR1 MNHEY, CDR2 SVGAGI. In DNA, the CDR3 is TGTGCCAGCAGACCACAGGGGCTACCAGATACGCAGTATTTT. This gives the protein CASRPQGLPDTQYF.